What follows are 6 T cell receptor beta chains derived from one specimen sequenced in a study of T cell responses to AZD1222 COVID-19 vaccine (dated by TCRdb to about 2021). This specimen's time point label, per the study, means: baseline before first vaccination. The library was made by the immunoSEQ multiplex PCR assay. TCRdb stores this immuneACCESS table with in-frame sequences only. Part of the clones is absent; in the studies checked, under half of the shortfall reflects unresolved V genes, and no reason is known for the rest. This sample has about 140,000 clones in its table, and roughly 92% of those were observed once. The biggest ten clones account for 5.1% of the sample. The sample was peripheral blood, taken on day 0 of AZD1222 vaccination. Every receptor here comes from an adult in good health.

The chain couples TRBV30 to TRBJ1-2, with a tentative D call TRBD1 (5 bases). Trimming took 4 bases from V and 4 from J, leaving 7 bases between them. Germline values: CDR1 GTSNPN, CDR2 SVGIG (reference sequence). The CDR3 totals 11 residues. DNA for the CDR3: TGTGCCTGGACCGGGGGCTATGGCTACACCTTC. This sequence encodes CAWTGGYGYTF.

CDR3 sequence (DNA): TGTGCCAGCAGTTACTCCCTCTCGGCCTATGAGCAGTTCTTC. Encoded protein: CASSYSLSAYEQFF. The chain uses TRBV27 and TRBJ2-1, with no clear D. Germline loops: CDR1 MNHEY, CDR2 SMNVEV (reference sequence). The CDR3 runs to 14 residues. V was pared by 4 bases and J by 8 bases, with 15 bases between.

The chain uses TRBV30 and TRBJ2-2, with TRBD1 matching 10 bases. The germline CDR1 and CDR2 sequences are GTSNPN and SVGIG (reference sequence). Germline trimming cut 5 bases from V and 7 bases from J; bases unmatched to any gene: 7. This CDR3 region has 14 residues. CDR3 nucleotides: TGTGCCTGGGGGACAGGGGTGGTGATCGGGGAGCTGTTTTTT. As protein: CAWGTGVVIGELFF.

The chain carries TRBV28 and TRBJ1-4, with 9 nucleotides matching TRBD1. Losses at the gene ends were 5 bases for V and 5 bases for J; bases not matched to a gene: 9. Germline assignment: CDR1 MDHEN and CDR2 SYDVKM. The length of the CDR3 is 16 residues. The CDR3 nucleotides read TGTGCCAGCAGTCCTTTTAACAGGGGGCTCAATGAAAAACTGTTTTTT. This gives the protein CASSPFNRGLNEKLFF.

V is TRBV24-1 and J is TRBJ1-5; no reliable D call. The CDR3 extends over 14 amino acids. The V end lost 3 bases, the J end lost 0 bases, and 5 bases lay between the germline ends. Per germline, CDR1 KGHDR and CDR2 SFDVKD. Here the CDR3 DNA reads TGTGCCACCAGTGATGGGAGTAGCAATCAGCCCCAGCATTTT. This translates into CATSDGSSNQPQHF.

This clone was picked up one time. J is TRBJ2-7 and V is TRBV4-2; 7 bases are shared with TRBD1. The CDR3 loop spans 14 amino acids. After removal of 4 bases from V and 3 bases from J, the junction contained 6 bases not matched to a gene. Germline-derived CDR1 and CDR2 are LGHNA and YNFKEQ. The CDR3 sequence: CASSPGQQDYEQYF. Written as DNA, the CDR3 is TGTGCCAGCAGCCCGGGACAGCAAGACTACGAGCAGTACTTC.